The 5 T cell receptor beta chains reported below all come from one sample, sequenced in a study of blood T cells in healthy people across ages. A second roughly 7 to 12 cycle PCR used barcoded and J-beta primers. In TCRdb, the 5' RACE reads were re-called with MiXCR into one record per CDR3 protein. The repertoire consists of over 1,500,000 distinct CDR3 sequences, with about 49% occurring once and the leading ten covering roughly 2%. Material: blood. Every receptor here comes from a woman aged 40-49 years in good health.

The genes are TRBV14 and TRBJ1-4; possibly TRBD1 for D (5 bases). The CDR3 covers 15 residues. CDR1 is SGHDN, CDR2 FVKESK, per germline. Trimming removed 3 bases at V and 3 bases at J, with 11 bases between. The CDR3 reads CASSQQGYANEKLFF. Written as DNA, the CDR3 is TGTGCCAGCAGCCAGCAGGGTTACGCTAATGAAAAACTGTTTTTT.

The genes are TRBV5-4 and TRBJ1-2; D is undetermined. The germline gives CDR1 SGHNT, CDR2 YYREEE (reference sequence). Trimming pared 2 bases from V and 0 bases from J, leaving 8 bases between. The CDR3 is made up of 14 amino acids. CDR3 residues: CASSFVPPNYGYTF. Written as DNA, the CDR3 is TGTGCCAGCAGCTTCGTACCCCCTAACTATGGCTACACCTTC. Full variable domain (remainder filled in from reference TRBV5-4 and TRBJ1-2): ETGVTQSPTHLIKTRGQQVTLRCSSQSGHNTVSWYQQALGQGPQFIFQYYREEENGRGNFPPRFSGLQFPNYSSELNVNALELDDSALYLCASSFVPPNYGYTFGSGTRLTVV.

The CDR3 nucleotides read TGTGCCAGCAGCTTAGGCCTGGGCAGGGGCTACGAGCAGTACTTC. This sequence encodes CASSLGLGRGYEQYF. V gene TRBV7-9 combines with J gene TRBJ2-7; perhaps TRBD1 as D (6 bases). V lost 1 base to trimming and J lost 3 bases, with 13 bases between them. Germline CDR1 and CDR2: SEHNR and FQNEAQ (reference sequence). The length of the CDR3 is 15 residues.

This chain connects TRBV7-9 to TRBJ2-1, with D possibly matching TRBD2 (7 bases). CDR1 SEHNR and CDR2 FQNEAQ come from the germline V gene (reference sequence). This CDR3 has 18 amino acids. The V end lost 5 bases, the J end lost 3 bases, and 23 bases lay between the germline ends. The CDR3 DNA sequence: TGTGCCAGCAGCCCGGGAAAGGGGGGCGGGGGAAGCTACAATGAGCAGTTCTTC. Protein sequence: CASSPGKGGGGSYNEQFF. Supplemented by reference TRBV7-9 and TRBJ2-1, the full variable domain reads DTGVSQNPRHKITKRGQNVTFRCDPISEHNRLYWYRQTLGQGPEFLTYFQNEAQLEKSRLLSDRFSAERPKGSFSTLEIQRTEQGDSAMYLCASSPGKGGGGSYNEQFFGPGTRLTVL.

The rearrangement joins TRBV4-3 to TRBJ2-1; the D is unclear. The CDR3 loop spans 12 amino acids. V lost 2 bases and J 8 bases, leaving 7 bases between the germline ends. Germline CDR1 and CDR2: LGHNA and YSLEER. CDR3 residues: CASSQTSHEQFF. CDR3 nucleotide sequence: TGCGCCAGCAGCCAAACCAGCCATGAGCAGTTCTTC.